This section outlines one TCR beta chain sequence together with its context. The specificity of this receptor is unknown. Base qualities are not recorded, but no much larger clone differs from it by a single base. This entry belongs to a study of cytotoxic CD8 clonotypes in ibrutinib-treated CLL (dated by TCRdb to 2020 to 2022). Context from the whole study: The cohort was composed of more than ten relapsed/refractory and about 15 treatment-naive patients; IGHV unmutated status was identified in approximately 17 patients. Responses were partial in approximately 24 patients and complete in 2; after median around 68 months follow-up, about 14 stayed in remission and roughly twelve progressed. Response samples were taken after a median of roughly 12 months on treatment, ranging from about 6 to 36 months. Samples averaged roughly 280,000 productive templates and 94,082 productive rearrangements. Of the approximately 86 participants in the trial, about 25 had longitudinal samples available. Cryopreserved peripheral blood mononuclear cells were obtained before treatment, at response, and at either sustained remission or disease progression. Every remission and progressive disease sample was obtained while ibrutinib was still being received by the patients. Summary of the overall study and its limitations: At ibrutinib response clonality went up, during sustained remission it held steady, and at progression it dropped back toward baseline. At baseline, clonality was higher than in age-matched healthy donors and showed a strong correlation with circulating CD8+ T-cell counts. Lymph node repertoires were not examined, and the timing of sampling was not matched between patients in sustained remission and those whose disease progressed. Public clonotypes were found to be uncommon and were observed to contract or remain stable during treatment; the increase in clonality was shown to reflect expansion of private clonotypes at ibrutinib response.

The goal of deep resolution MiSeq sequencing was a depth between 1 in 1 million and 1 in 200,000 T cells, and coverage averaged 10x per clonotype. The immunoSEQ hsTCRB Kit was used to generate the TCR beta libraries. For the original study's pipeline: The data were analyzed with ImmunoSEQ Analyzer and ImmunoSEQ Data Assistant, and V, D and J gene assignments followed IMGT definitions. Clonality, with values ranging from 0 to 1, was calculated as one minus the normalized Shannon entropy of productive rearrangement frequencies. Public clonotype analysis was restricted to overrepresented clonotypes comprising at least 0.05% of each patient's repertoire. Roughly 13 repertoires from age-matched healthy donors, obtained from immuneACCESS, served as clonality controls. This immuneACCESS table, as held by TCRdb, lists in-frame sequences with V and J called but not all clones. Of the missing ones, under half trace to an unresolved V gene in checked studies; the others have no known cause. Clone size and the V and J calls come from that table; the DNA yielded D and trimming. The sample contains under 150,000 clones, approximately 81% of them found a single time. The ten most abundant clones make up 3% to 4% of the sample.

The time point label here, explained by the study, means: around 2 years on ibrutinib. For TCR beta library preparation, 1.5 to 2 micrograms of genomic DNA was extracted from cryopreserved PBMCs. High-throughput TCR beta sequencing was performed on longitudinal blood samples from CLL patients receiving ibrutinib monotherapy. The patients took part in an open-label, single-center phase 2 trial of ibrutinib monotherapy. Including cysteine and phenylalanine, the CDR3 has 16 amino acids. Of the read, only the CDR3 DNA is kept; its 48 bases are in frame from base 1. Compared with germline, V lacks 2 bases and J lacks 4 bases; bases without a gene match: 9. CDR1 and CDR2, looked up from the germline V gene (reference sequence), are PRHDT and FYEKMQ.

This chain is built from TRBV13 and TRBJ1-1; 8 central bases correspond to TRBD1. This TCR was sampled from a human donor with chronic lymphocytic leukemia. The sequences come from PBMCs, collected after 24 months of ibrutinib treatment. The DNA reads TGTGCCAGCAGCTTAAGGGCAGGGGGCCTGGGCACTGAAGCTTTCTTT. This yields the protein CASSLRAGGLGTEAFF.